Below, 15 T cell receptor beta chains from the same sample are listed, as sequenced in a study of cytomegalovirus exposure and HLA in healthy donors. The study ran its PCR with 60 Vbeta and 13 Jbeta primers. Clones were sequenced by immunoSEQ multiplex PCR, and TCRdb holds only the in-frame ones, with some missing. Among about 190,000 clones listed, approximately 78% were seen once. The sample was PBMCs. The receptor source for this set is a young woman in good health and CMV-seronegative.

DNA of the CDR3: TGTGCCAGTCGACAGCAACCGAACACTGAAGCTTTCTTT. Protein product: CASRQQPNTEAFF. V gene TRBV13 combines with J gene TRBJ1-1; TRBD1 might be the D (5 bases). Looked up from germline, CDR1 is PRHDT and CDR2 is FYEKMQ (reference sequence). The CDR3 covers 13 residues. Deletions cut 9 bases from V and 1 base from J, with 12 bases between.

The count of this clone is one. The CDR3 here is CASATGRGARGTQYF. CDR3 coding DNA: TGCGCCAGCGCCACAGGCCGCGGGGCGAGAGGTACGCAGTATTTT. The rearrangement joins TRBV5-1 to TRBJ2-3; perhaps TRBD2 as D (6 bases). Germline lookup yields CDR1 SGHRS and CDR2 YFSETQ. Deletions cut 7 bases from V and 8 bases from J, with 23 bases between. The CDR3 loop spans 15 amino acids.

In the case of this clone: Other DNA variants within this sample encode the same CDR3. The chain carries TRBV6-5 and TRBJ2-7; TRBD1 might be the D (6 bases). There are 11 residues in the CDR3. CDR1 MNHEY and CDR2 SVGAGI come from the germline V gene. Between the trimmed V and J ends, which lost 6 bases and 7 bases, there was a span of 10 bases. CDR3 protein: CASSRGGEQYF. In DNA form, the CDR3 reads TGTGCCAGCAGCAGGGGCGGAGAGCAGTACTTC.

CDR3 loop: CASSLLGWTGPYTGELFF. The CDR3 nucleotides are TGTGCCAGCAGTTTACTAGGGTGGACAGGGCCGTACACCGGGGAGCTGTTTTTT. The chain uses TRBV27 and TRBJ2-2; 8 bases match TRBD1. The germline CDR1 and CDR2 sequences are MNHEY and SMNVEV (reference sequence). This CDR3 comprises 18 residues. Germline trimming cut 2 bases from V and 3 bases from J; bases unmatched to any gene: 11.

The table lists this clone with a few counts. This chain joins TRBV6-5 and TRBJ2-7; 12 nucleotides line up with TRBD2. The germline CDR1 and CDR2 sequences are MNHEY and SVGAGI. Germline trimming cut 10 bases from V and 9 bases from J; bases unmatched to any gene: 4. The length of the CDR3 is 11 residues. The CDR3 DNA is TGTGCCATTGGACTAGCGGGGTCGCAGTACTTC. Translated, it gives CAIGLAGSQYF.

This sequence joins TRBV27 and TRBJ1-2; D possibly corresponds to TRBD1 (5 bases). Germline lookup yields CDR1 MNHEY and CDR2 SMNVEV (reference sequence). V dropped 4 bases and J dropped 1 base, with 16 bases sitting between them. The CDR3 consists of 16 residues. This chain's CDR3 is CASSSYFGGVNYGYTF. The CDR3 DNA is TGTGCCAGCAGTTCCTACTTCGGGGGGGTTAACTATGGCTACACCTTC.

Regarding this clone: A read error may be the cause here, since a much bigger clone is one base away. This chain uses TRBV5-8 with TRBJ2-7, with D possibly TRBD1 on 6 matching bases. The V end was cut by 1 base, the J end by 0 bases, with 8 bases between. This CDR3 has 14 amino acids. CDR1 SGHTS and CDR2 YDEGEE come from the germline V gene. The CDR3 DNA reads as TGTGCCAGCAGCTTGACAGGGACCTCCTACGAGCAGTACTTC. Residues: CASSLTGTSYEQYF.

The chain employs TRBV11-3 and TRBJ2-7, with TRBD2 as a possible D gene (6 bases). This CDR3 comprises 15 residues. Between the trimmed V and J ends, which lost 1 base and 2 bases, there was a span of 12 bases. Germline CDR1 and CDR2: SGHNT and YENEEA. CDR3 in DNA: TGTGCCAGCAGCTTAGGCGGGGTCGGGGCCTACGAGCAGTACTTC. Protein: CASSLGGVGAYEQYF. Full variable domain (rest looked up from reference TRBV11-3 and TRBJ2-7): EAGVVQSPRYKIIEKKQPVAFWCNPISGHNTLYWYLQNLGQGPELLIRYENEEAVDDSQLPKDRFSAERLKGVDSTLKIQPAELGDSAVYLCASSLGGVGAYEQYFGPGTRLTVT.

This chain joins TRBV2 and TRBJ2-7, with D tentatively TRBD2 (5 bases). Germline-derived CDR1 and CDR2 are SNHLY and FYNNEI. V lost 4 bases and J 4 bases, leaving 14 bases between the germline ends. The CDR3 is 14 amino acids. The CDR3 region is CASSGLLGSYEQYF. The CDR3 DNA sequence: TGTGCCAGCAGTGGACTTTTGGGGAGTTACGAGCAGTACTTC.

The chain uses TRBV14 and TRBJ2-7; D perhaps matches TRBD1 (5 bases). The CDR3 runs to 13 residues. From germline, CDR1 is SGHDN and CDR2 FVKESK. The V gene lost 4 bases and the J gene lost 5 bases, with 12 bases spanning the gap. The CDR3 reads CASSPGSYNEQYF. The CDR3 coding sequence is TGTGCCAGCAGCCCAGGGTCTTATAACGAGCAGTACTTC.

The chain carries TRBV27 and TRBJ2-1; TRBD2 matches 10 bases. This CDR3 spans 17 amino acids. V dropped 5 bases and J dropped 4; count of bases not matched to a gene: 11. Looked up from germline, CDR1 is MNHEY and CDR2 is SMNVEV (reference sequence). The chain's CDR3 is CASSIDVGSGGYNEQFF. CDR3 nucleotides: TGTGCCAGCAGTATCGATGTAGGTAGCGGGGGGTACAATGAGCAGTTCTTC.

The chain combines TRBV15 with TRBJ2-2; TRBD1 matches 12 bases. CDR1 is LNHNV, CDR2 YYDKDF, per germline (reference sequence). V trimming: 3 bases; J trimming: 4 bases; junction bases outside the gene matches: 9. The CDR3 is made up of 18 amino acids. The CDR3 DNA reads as TGTGCCACCAGCAGGGGACAGGGGGCGGCCATGGGCACCGGGGAGCTGTTTTTT. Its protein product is CATSRGQGAAMGTGELFF.

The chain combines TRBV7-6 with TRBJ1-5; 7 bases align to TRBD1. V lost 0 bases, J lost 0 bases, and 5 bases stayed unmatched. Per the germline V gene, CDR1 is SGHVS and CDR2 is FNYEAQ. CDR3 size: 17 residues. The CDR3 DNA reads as TGTGCCAGCAGCTTAGCGGACAGGTTCTATAGCAATCAGCCCCAGCATTTT. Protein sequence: CASSLADRFYSNQPQHF.

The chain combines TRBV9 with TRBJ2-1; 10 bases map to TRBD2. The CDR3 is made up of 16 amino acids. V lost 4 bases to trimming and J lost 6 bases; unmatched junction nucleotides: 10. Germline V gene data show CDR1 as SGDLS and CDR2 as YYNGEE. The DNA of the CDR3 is TGTGCCAGCAGCCCCCATACTAGCGGGACGTCCAATGAGCAGTTCTTC. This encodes CASSPHTSGTSNEQFF.

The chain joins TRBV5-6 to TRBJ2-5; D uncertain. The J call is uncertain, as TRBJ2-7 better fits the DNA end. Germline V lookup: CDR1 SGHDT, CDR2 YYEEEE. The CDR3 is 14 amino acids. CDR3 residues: CASSLPLESYEQYF. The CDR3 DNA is TGTGCCAGCAGCTTGCCCCTAGAGAGCTACGAGCAGTACTTC.